The present T cell receptor (beta chain) was sequenced within a study of T cells in Graves' hyperthyroidism and ophthalmopathy. On the study more broadly: Peripheral blood was taken when the disease was first diagnosed, before any treatment began. Overall study results and limits: Ophthalmopathy was predicted by the model a median of about 6.5 months ahead of onset. Most thyroid-expanded clonotypes above 0.001 were also found in blood.

Trimming pared 4 bases from V and 2 bases from J, leaving 15 bases between. Per the germline V gene, CDR1 is SGHRS and CDR2 is YFSETQ. The CDR3 runs to 15 residues. A 10 ml volume of fresh peripheral blood provided the PBMCs. Using RNA transcripts as the source, TCR beta CDR3 regions were amplified. An initial round of RT-PCR targeting the TCR CDR3 relied on the HTBI primer set. TCRdb used MiXCR to reprocess the multiplex PCR reads, holding one entry per CDR3 protein. The sample has approximately 300,000 distinct CDR3 sequences; approximately 18% are singletons. Ten or more counts support this clonotype. The antigen is unknown.

J is TRBJ1-1 and V is TRBV5-1; the D gene is possibly TRBD1 (6 bases). This clonotype originated in a man aged 45-60 years with Graves' ophthalmopathy. Sequenced: blood. The CDR3 bases are TGCGCCAGCAGCGGGGGGGGGGGCCTTAACACTGAAGCTTTCTTT. It codes for CASSGGGGLNTEAFF. Using reference TRBV5-1 and TRBJ1-1 for the parts outside the CDR3, the full variable domain is KAGVTQTPRYLIKTRGQQVTLSCSPISGHRSVSWYQQTPGQGLQFLFEYFSETQRNKGNFPGRFSGRQFSNSRSEMNVSTLELGDSALYLCASSGGGGLNTEAFFGQGTRLTVV.